This T cell receptor (beta chain) was documented in a study of beta chain features in type 1 diabetes. Study background: Patients did not differ from healthy donors in age, gender or cell yield. Whole-study results and caveats: Possible PCR preference for shorter templates applied equally to patients and controls. Among all four CD4+ subsets, Type 1 diabetes patients had TCRB CDR3s that were moderately but significantly shorter. It was among patients, rather than healthy donors, that naive, central memory and Treg TCRB repertoires appeared more similar.

A sort by CD45RO/CCR7/CD25/CD127/CD95/CD27 yielded CD4+ naive, central memory, regulatory and stem cell-like memory cells. The CDR3 is 14 amino acids. Trimming shortened V by 6 bases and J by 5 bases, and 15 bases separated the two germline ends. This clone showed up just a few times. The antigen is unknown. The authors reverse transcribed all of the isolated RNA, so sequencing captured expressed TCRB transcripts. Repertoires were generated with immunoSEQ multiplex PCR, while TCRdb's copy carries only in-frame clones and drops some. The repertoire consists of about 160,000 clones, with around 8.4% occurring once and the leading ten covering 0.54%.

The chain employs TRBV23-1 and TRBJ2-3; D not certain. TRBV23-1 counts as an open reading frame of uncertain function. The receptor was isolated from a woman aged 18-30 years with type 1 diabetes. The source material was central memory CD4+ T cells from blood. For the CDR3, the DNA is TGCGCCAGCAGCCAACTACCCCCGGGAGATACGCAGTATTTT. Translated, it gives CASSQLPPGDTQYF.